One sample yielded the 26 T cell receptor beta chains listed below, sequenced in a study of low-dose radiotherapy and immunotherapy resistance in tumors. TRAV and TRBV primers primed cDNA for both TCRalpha and TCRbeta. TCR amplification involved 20 PCR cycles with a constant-region primer and V-primer adapter. MiXCR, applied by TCRdb to the reads, yields one record per CDR3 protein. Of 9,500 to 15,000 distinct CDR3 sequences in the sample, roughly 80% were seen once. These receptors all come from a human donor with advanced metastatic prostate, ovarian, gallbladder or colorectal cancer (not recorded which). This table probably holds off-target reads from a library built for another chain.

This clonotype was seen a few times. The rearrangement links TRBV7-2 to TRBJ2-3, with no clear D. Trimming cost V 1 base and J 7 bases, with 6 bases left between them. The CDR3 covers 12 residues. In germline, CDR1 is SGHTA, CDR2 FQGNSA. The CDR3 region is CASSLESNTQYF. In nucleotides, the CDR3 is TGTGCCAGCAGCTTAGAGTCTAATACGCAGTATTTT.

The rearrangement joins TRBV18 to TRBJ1-1, with 7 bases identical to TRBD1. V gave up 3 bases and J gave up 9 bases; unmatched junction bases: 7. The CDR3 has 13 amino acids. The germline V gene has CDR1 KGHSH and CDR2 LQKENI. This CDR3 is CASSPGQDMQAFF. The CDR3, as DNA: TGTGCCAGCTCACCCGGACAGGATATGCAAGCTTTCTTT.

The chain uses TRBV5-6 and TRBJ1-6; D is undetermined. The CDR3 is made up of 15 amino acids. Deletions cut 5 bases from V and 9 bases from J, with 18 bases between. CDR1 is SGHDT and CDR2 is YYEEEE in the germline V gene. CDR3 protein: CASSFEGLVGSPLHF. The CDR3 bases are TGTGCCAGCAGTTTCGAGGGTCTGGTTGGTTCACCCCTCCACTTT.

The J gene is TRBJ2-1, the V gene TRBV28, with no clear D. This CDR3 is built from 13 residues. Trimming took off 7 bases at V and 7 bases at J, with 14 bases between the two ends. Germline values: CDR1 MDHEN, CDR2 SYDVKM. The CDR3 nucleotides are TGTGCCAGCACCCGCCCCACGAGGAATGAGCAGTTCTTC. Translating it yields CASTRPTRNEQFF.

J is TRBJ2-5 and V is TRBV9, with 8 bases identical to TRBD2. Unmatched junction bases numbered 6, after V lost 0 bases and J lost 2 bases. Germline-derived CDR1 and CDR2 are SGDLS and YYNGEE. This CDR3 spans 16 amino acids. CDR3 protein: CASSVGLAGVQETQYF. In nucleotides, the CDR3 is TGTGCCAGCAGCGTAGGGCTAGCGGGCGTTCAAGAGACCCAGTACTTC. Supplemented by reference TRBV9 and TRBJ2-5, the full variable domain reads DSGVTQTPKHLITATGQRVTLRCSPRSGDLSVYWYQQSLDQGLQFLIQYYNGEERAKGNILERFSAQQFPDLHSELNLSSLELGDSALYFCASSVGLAGVQETQYFGPGTRLLVL.

This clonotype was seen a handful of times. J is TRBJ1-2 and V is TRBV6-1, with 8 positions matching TRBD1. V shed 6 bases, J shed 2 bases, and the junction held 8 bases outside the gene matches. The CDR3 contains 15 residues. Germline CDR1 and CDR2: MNHNS and SASEGT. The CDR3 DNA is TGTGCCAGCAGCCTAGGGACAGGACAAAACTATGGCTACACCTTC. Its translation is CASSLGTGQNYGYTF.

The CDR3 coding sequence is TGTGCCAGCAGTTTTGGACTTGGAACCGGGGAGCTGTTTTTT. Its translation: CASSFGLGTGELFF. The rearrangement joins TRBV12-3 or TRBV12-4 to TRBJ2-2, with D possibly matching TRBD2 (5 bases). V lost 3 bases and J lost 5, with 10 bases in between. The CDR3 runs to 14 residues.

This chain connects TRBV2 to TRBJ2-5; 8 bases match TRBD2. The junction had 7 bases not matched to a gene; V was cut back by 6 bases and J by 1 base. The CDR3 is 15 residues long. The germline gives CDR1 SNHLY, CDR2 FYNNEI. The CDR3 is CASRTSGGTQETQYF. CDR3 DNA: TGTGCCAGCAGAACTAGCGGAGGCACCCAAGAGACCCAGTACTTC.

This clonotype was counted once. The CDR3 DNA reads TGTGCCAGCAGTTTTGGCGGGACAGGCCCTTACAATGAGCAGTTCTTC. Translated: CASSFGGTGPYNEQFF. The chain links TRBV12-3 or TRBV12-4 to TRBJ2-1; 8 nucleotides line up with TRBD1. V was clipped by 3 bases and J by 4 bases; unmatched bases: 8. The CDR3 runs to 16 residues.

DNA for the CDR3: TGTGCCAGCAGTTTTACGGGAGAACTCACAGATACGCAGTATTTT. As protein: CASSFTGELTDTQYF. The chain is built from TRBV28 and TRBJ2-3; perhaps TRBD2 as D (6 bases). Germline CDR1 and CDR2: MDHEN and SYDVKM. V lost 3 bases, J lost 2 bases, and 12 bases lay in between. This CDR3 has 15 residues.

In its sample, this clonotype was seen once. The chain uses TRBV23-1 and TRBJ2-1; TRBD1 agrees at 8 bases. TRBV23-1 carries the ORF label, with uncertain function. The ends lost 2 bases at V and 5 bases at J; junction bases unmatched: 11. This CDR3 comprises 17 residues. The CDR3 sequence: CASSQLDRGQAHNEQFF. For the CDR3, the DNA is TGCGCCAGCAGTCAACTAGACAGGGGACAAGCGCACAATGAGCAGTTCTTC.

V and J are TRBV5-6 and TRBJ2-7; 8 bases agree with TRBD1. There are 13 residues in the CDR3. V shed 3 bases and J 5 bases; nucleotides not matched to a gene: 4. Germline CDR1 reads SGHDT; CDR2 reads YYEEEE. The CDR3 spells CASSWTGQHEQYF. CDR3 DNA sequence: TGTGCCAGCAGCTGGACAGGGCAACACGAGCAGTACTTC.

V gene TRBV18 combines with J gene TRBJ1-5; weak D call: TRBD1 (5 bases). The V end lost 5 bases, the J end lost 3 bases, and 14 bases lay between the germline ends. CDR3 length: 15 amino acids. The V gene's germline CDR1 is KGHSH and CDR2 LQKENI. CDR3 protein: CASSAGQPDNQPQHF. CDR3 coding DNA: TGTGCCAGCTCAGCAGGGCAGCCTGACAATCAGCCCCAGCATTTT.

V usage is TRBV4-3 and J usage is TRBJ2-7; D is uncertain. The germline V gene has CDR1 LGHNA and CDR2 YSLEER. V lost 0 bases, J lost 4 bases, and 7 bases lay in between. CDR3 length equals 13 residues. The CDR3 here is CASSQDQGYEQYF. Here the CDR3 DNA reads TGCGCCAGCAGCCAAGATCAAGGTTACGAGCAGTACTTC.

The chain carries TRBV20-1 and TRBJ2-5; TRBD1 matches 10 bases. V was pared by 3 bases and J by 6 bases, with 7 bases of the junction left unmatched. Germline V gene data show CDR1 as DFQATT and CDR2 as SNEGSKA (reference sequence). The CDR3 has 14 amino acids. The CDR3 loop reads CSARPGTGVKTQYF. The CDR3 DNA reads as TGCAGTGCTAGGCCCGGGACAGGGGTCAAGACCCAGTACTTC.

CDR3: CASSLQRIAFF. CDR3 sequence (DNA): TGTGCCAGCAGTCTCCAAAGAATTGCTTTCTTT. This chain connects TRBV28 to TRBJ1-1, with D unclear. The CDR3 has 11 amino acids. The V gene's germline CDR1 is MDHEN and CDR2 SYDVKM. V lost 5 bases and J 11 bases, leaving 12 bases between the germline ends.

The genes are TRBV9 and TRBJ2-2; 14 bases align to TRBD2. The V gene end was trimmed by 4 bases and the J gene end by 3 bases; junction bases not matched to a gene: 8. In germline, CDR1 is SGDLS, CDR2 YYNGEE. The CDR3 has 18 amino acids. The CDR3 bases are TGTGCCAGCAGCTCCCGGACTAGCGGGAGGATCGACACCGGGGAGCTGTTTTTT. It yields the protein CASSSRTSGRIDTGELFF.

The chain is built from TRBV2 and TRBJ2-1; D uncertain. Germline V CDR1 and CDR2: SNHLY, FYNNEI. The CDR3 length is 15 residues. V dropped 4 bases and J dropped 9 bases, with 19 bases sitting between them. CDR3 bases: TGTGCCAGCAGTGGAGGAGACTCCCAGGCAAGTGAGCAGTTCTTC. Protein sequence: CASSGGDSQASEQFF. The whole variable domain, remainder taken from reference TRBV2 and TRBJ2-1, is EPEVTQTPSHQVTQMGQEVILRCVPISNHLYFYWYRQILGQKVEFLVSFYNNEISEKSEIFDDQFSVERPDGSNFTLKIRSTKLEDSAMYFCASSGGDSQASEQFFGPGTRLTVL.

This CDR3 reads CASSYSIRDYGYTF. DNA for the CDR3: TGTGCCAGCAGTTACTCGATCAGAGACTATGGCTACACCTTC. The J gene is TRBJ1-2, the V gene TRBV6-5; D is uncertain. CDR3 length: 14 residues. The germline V gene encodes CDR1 MNHEY and CDR2 SVGAGI. V lost 0 bases and J 3 bases, leaving 8 bases between the germline ends.

The chain couples TRBV5-1 to TRBJ2-7; D gene unclear. The V and J ends lost 4 bases and 4 bases respectively, with 6 bases between them. Germline V lookup: CDR1 SGHRS, CDR2 YFSETQ. The CDR3 covers 11 residues. CDR3 sequence reads: CASSQSYEQYF. CDR3 bases: TGCGCCAGCAGCCAGTCTTACGAGCAGTACTTC.

This chain links TRBV4-2 with TRBJ2-3; D gene uncertain. The CDR3 contains 13 residues. The V and J ends lost 10 bases and 4 bases respectively, with 15 bases between them. Per germline, CDR1 LGHNA and CDR2 YNFKEQ. In nucleotides, the CDR3 is TGTGCCACCCGAGGAACTAACCCAGATACGCAGTATTTT. It translates to CATRGTNPDTQYF.

The genes are TRBV14 and TRBJ1-6, with 8 bases that match TRBD1. CDR3 length: 13 residues. Germline lookup yields CDR1 SGHDN and CDR2 FVKESK. The J segment lost 9 bases and the V segment lost 5 bases, leaving 3 bases of the junction unmatched. CDR3 DNA: TGTGCCAGCAGCGGACAGGGAGGTTCACCCCTCCACTTT. Translating it yields CASSGQGGSPLHF.

V gene TRBV10-2 combines with J gene TRBJ2-5; unclear D gene. Germline CDR1 reads WSHSY; CDR2 reads SAAADI. This CDR3 contains 13 residues. V was pared by 2 bases and J by 2 bases, with 6 bases between. The CDR3 DNA sequence: TGCGCCAGCAGTGAGAACTATCAAGAGACCCAGTACTTC. Protein product: CASSENYQETQYF.

The chain joins TRBV20-1 to TRBJ1-1; D uncertain. Trimming took 7 bases from V and 3 from J, leaving 24 bases between them. From germline, CDR1 is DFQATT and CDR2 SNEGSKA (reference sequence). The CDR3 is 16 amino acids. The CDR3 loop is CSVKTGATLIDTEAFF. DNA of the CDR3: TGCAGTGTTAAAACGGGAGCCACCTTAATTGACACTGAAGCTTTCTTT.

The rearrangement links TRBV6-8 to TRBJ1-1; TRBD1 is a possible D gene (5 bases). This CDR3 has 14 residues. Germline CDR1 reads MNHGY; CDR2 reads SAAAGT. Deletions cut 7 bases from V and 2 bases from J, with 14 bases between. CDR3 nucleotide sequence: TGTGCCAGCAAGTTGGGACGTGTTAACACTGAAGCTTTCTTT. Protein: CASKLGRVNTEAFF.

This clonotype was detected only a few times. This chain links TRBV12-3 or TRBV12-4 with TRBJ1-5; 7 positions agree with TRBD1. This CDR3 comprises 14 residues. V was pared by 5 bases and J by 5 bases, with 6 bases of the junction left unmatched. CDR3 sequence (DNA): TGTGCCAGCAGTCCAGTAGGGGGCTATCAGCCCCAGCATTTT. Translated: CASSPVGGYQPQHF.